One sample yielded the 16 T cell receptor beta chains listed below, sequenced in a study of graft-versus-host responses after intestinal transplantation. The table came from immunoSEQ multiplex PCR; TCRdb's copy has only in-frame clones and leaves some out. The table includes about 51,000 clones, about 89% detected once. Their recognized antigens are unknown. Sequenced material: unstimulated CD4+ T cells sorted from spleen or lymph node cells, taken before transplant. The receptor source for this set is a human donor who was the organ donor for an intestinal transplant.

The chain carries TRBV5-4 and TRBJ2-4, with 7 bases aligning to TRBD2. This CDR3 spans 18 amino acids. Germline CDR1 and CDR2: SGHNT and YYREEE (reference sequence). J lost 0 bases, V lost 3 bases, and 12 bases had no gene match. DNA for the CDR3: TGTGCCAGCAGCTCGATGACTAGCAGGCCACTAGCCAAAAACATTCAGTACTTC. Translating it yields CASSSMTSRPLAKNIQYF.

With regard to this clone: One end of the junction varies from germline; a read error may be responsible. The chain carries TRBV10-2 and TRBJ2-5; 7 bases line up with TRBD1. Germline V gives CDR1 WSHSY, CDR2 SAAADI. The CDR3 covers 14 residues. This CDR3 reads CASRTGQYQEAQYF. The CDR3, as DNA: TGCGCCAGCAGGACGGGACAGTACCAAGAGGCCCAGTACTTC.

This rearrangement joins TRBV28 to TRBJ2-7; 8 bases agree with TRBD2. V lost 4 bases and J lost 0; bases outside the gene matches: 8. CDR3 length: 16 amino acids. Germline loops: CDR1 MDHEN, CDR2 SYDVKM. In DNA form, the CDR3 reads TGTGCCAGCAGTTCCGCAGCGGGAGCCCTCTCCTACGAGCAGTACTTC. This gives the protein CASSSAAGALSYEQYF.

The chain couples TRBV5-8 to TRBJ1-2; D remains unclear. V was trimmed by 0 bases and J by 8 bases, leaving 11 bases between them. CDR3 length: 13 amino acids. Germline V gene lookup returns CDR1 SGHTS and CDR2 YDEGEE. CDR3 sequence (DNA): TGTGCCAGCAGCTTGGTCGGGATTCCCGGCTACACCTTC. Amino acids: CASSLVGIPGYTF. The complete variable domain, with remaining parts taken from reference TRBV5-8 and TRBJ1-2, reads EAGVTQSPTHLIKTRGQQATLRCSPISGHTSVYWYQQALGLGLQFLLWYDEGEERNRGNFPPRFSGRQFPNYSSELNVNALELEDSALYLCASSLVGIPGYTFGSGTRLTVV.

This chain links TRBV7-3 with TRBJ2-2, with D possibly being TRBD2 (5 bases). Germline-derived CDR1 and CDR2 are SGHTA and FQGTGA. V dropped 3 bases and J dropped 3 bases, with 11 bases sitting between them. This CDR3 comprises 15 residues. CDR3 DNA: TGTGCCAGCAGCTTGGTAGGCGGGTACACCGGGGAGCTGTTTTTT. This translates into CASSLVGGYTGELFF.

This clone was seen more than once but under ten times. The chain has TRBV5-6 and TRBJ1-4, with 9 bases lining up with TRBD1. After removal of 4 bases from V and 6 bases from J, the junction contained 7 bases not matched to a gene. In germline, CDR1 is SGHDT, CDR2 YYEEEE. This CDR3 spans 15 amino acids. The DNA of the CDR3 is TGTGCCAGCAGCCCTAACAGGGGGCGATATGAAAAACTGTTTTTT. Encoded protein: CASSPNRGRYEKLFF.

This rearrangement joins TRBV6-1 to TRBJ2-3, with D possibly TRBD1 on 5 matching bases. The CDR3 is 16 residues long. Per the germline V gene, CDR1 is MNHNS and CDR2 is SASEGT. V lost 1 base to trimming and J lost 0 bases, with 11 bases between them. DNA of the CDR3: TGTGCCAGCAGTGAAGGGGGCATGACTAGCACAGATACGCAGTATTTT. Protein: CASSEGGMTSTDTQYF.

This CDR3 reads CASNRVETDTQYF. The CDR3 DNA reads as TGTGCCAGCAATCGGGTTGAAACAGATACGCAGTATTTT. V and J are TRBV2 and TRBJ2-3; D is undetermined. V lost 7 bases and J 3 bases, leaving 11 bases between the germline ends. This CDR3 region has 13 residues. Germline-derived CDR1 and CDR2 are SNHLY and FYNNEI.

The chain's CDR3 is CASSPEGQGDTEAFF. CDR3 nucleotides: TGTGCCAGCAGCCCAGAGGGACAGGGGGACACTGAAGCTTTCTTT. The genes are TRBV13 and TRBJ1-1; TRBD1 aligns across 11 bases. After removal of 5 bases from V and 3 bases from J, the junction contained 5 bases not matched to a gene. Germline values: CDR1 PRHDT, CDR2 FYEKMQ (reference sequence). There are 15 residues in the CDR3. The whole variable domain, filled in from reference TRBV13 and TRBJ1-1, reads AAGVIQSPRHLIKEKRETATLKCYPIPRHDTVYWYQQGPGQDPQFLISFYEKMQSDKGSIPDRFSAQQFSDYHSELNMSSLELGDSALYFCASSPEGQGDTEAFFGQGTRLTVV.

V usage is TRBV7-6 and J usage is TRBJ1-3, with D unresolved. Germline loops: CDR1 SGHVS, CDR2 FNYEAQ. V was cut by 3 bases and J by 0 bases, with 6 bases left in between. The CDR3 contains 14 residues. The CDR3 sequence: CASSLGDSGNTIYF. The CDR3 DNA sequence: TGTGCCAGCAGCTTGGGAGACTCTGGAAACACCATATATTTT.

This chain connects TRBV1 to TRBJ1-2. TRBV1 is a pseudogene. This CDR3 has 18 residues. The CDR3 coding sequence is TGCACCAGCAGCCAAAGTAGACCACCCGGGGTCCCAGACTATGGCTACACCTTC. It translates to CTSSQSRPPGVPDYGYTF.

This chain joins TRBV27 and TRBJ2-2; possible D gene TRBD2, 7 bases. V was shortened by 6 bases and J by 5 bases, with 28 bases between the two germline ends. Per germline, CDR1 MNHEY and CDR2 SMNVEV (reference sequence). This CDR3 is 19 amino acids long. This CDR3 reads CASRVRGGAGRVQTGELFF. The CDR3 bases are TGTGCCAGCAGGGTTAGGGGGGGGGCAGGGAGGGTTCAGACCGGGGAGCTGTTTTTT.

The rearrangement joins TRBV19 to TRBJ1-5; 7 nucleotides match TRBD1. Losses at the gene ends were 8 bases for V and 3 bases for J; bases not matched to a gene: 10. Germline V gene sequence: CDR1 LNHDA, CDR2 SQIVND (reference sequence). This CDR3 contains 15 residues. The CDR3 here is CASWAQGTVNQPQHF. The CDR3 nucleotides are TGTGCCAGTTGGGCCCAAGGGACAGTCAATCAGCCCCAGCATTTT.

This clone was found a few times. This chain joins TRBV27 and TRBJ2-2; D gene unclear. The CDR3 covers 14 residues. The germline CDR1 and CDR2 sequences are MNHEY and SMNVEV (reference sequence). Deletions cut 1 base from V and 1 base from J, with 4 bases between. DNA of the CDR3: TGTGCCAGCAGTTTATTTCGGAACACCGGGGAGCTGTTTTTT. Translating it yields CASSLFRNTGELFF.

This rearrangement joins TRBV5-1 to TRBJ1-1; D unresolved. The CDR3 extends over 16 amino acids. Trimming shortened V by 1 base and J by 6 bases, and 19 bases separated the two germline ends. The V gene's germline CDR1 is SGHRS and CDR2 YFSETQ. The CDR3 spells CASSLWGDKYGAEAFF. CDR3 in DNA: TGCGCCAGCAGCTTGTGGGGAGACAAGTATGGGGCTGAAGCTTTCTTT.

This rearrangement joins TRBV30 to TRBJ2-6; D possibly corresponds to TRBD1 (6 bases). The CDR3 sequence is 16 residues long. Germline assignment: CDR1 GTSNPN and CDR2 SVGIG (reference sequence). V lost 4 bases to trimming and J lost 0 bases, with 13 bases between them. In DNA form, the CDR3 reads TGTGCCTGGACGGCGTCAGGGGTCTCTGGGGCCAACGTCCTGACTTTC. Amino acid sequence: CAWTASGVSGANVLTF.